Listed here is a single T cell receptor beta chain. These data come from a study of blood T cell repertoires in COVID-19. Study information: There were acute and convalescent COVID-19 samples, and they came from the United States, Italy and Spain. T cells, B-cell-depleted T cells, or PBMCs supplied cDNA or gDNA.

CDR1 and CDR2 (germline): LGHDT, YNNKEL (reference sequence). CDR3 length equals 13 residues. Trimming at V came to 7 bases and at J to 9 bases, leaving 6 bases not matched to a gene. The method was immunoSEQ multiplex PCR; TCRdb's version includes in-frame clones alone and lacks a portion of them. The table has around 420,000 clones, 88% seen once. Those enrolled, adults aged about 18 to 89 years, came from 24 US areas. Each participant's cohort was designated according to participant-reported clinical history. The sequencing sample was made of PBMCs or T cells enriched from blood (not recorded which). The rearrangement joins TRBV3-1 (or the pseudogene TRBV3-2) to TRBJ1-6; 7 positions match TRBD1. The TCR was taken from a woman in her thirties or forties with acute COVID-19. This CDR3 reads CASNRQGSSPLHF. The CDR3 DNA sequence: TGTGCCAGCAATAGACAGGGCAGTTCACCCCTCCACTTT.